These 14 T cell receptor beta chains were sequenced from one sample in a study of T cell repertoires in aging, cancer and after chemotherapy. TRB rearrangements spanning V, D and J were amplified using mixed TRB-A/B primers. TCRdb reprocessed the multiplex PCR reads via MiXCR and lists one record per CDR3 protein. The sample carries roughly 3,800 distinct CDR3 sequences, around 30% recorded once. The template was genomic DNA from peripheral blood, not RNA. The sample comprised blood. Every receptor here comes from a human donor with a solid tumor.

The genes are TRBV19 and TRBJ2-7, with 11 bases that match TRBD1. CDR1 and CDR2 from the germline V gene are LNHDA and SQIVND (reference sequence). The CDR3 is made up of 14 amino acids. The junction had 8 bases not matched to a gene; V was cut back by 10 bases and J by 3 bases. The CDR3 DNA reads TGTGCCACGGGCGGGACAGGGGGGAGCTACGAGCAGTACTTC. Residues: CATGGTGGSYEQYF.

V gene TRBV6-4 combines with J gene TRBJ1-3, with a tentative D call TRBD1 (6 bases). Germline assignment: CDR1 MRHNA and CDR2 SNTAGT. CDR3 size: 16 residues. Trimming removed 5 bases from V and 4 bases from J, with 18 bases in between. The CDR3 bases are TGTGCCAGCAGTTGTCCCCAAACAGGGAAAGGAAACACCATATATTTT. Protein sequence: CASSCPQTGKGNTIYF.

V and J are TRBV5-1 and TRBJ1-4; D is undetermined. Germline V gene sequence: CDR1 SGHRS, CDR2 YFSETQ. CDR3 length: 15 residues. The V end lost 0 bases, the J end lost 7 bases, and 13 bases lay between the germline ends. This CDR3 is CASSLGEVKAEKLFF. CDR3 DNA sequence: TGCGCCAGCAGCTTGGGGGAGGTTAAGGCTGAAAAACTGTTTTTT.

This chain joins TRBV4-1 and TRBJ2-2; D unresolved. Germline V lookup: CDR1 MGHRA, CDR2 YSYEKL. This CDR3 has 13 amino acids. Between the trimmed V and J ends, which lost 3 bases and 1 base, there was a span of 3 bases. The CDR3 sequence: CASSHQNTGELFF. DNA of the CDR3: TGCGCCAGCAGCCACCAGAACACCGGGGAGCTGTTTTTT.

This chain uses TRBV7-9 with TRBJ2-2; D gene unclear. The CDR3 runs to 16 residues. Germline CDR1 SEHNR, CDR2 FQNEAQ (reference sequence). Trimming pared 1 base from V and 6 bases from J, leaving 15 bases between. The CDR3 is CASSLVVVGIPGELFF. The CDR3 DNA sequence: TGTGCCAGCAGCTTAGTTGTGGTGGGGATCCCCGGGGAGCTGTTTTTT.

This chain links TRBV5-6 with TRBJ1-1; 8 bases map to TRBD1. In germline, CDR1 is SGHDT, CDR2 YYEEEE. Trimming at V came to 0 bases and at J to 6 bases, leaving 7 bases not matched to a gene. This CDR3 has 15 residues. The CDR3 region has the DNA TGTGCCAGCAGCTTGGCCGGACAGGGTGCCGCTGAAGCTTTCTTT. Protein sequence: CASSLAGQGAAEAFF. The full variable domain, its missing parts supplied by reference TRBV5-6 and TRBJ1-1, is DAGVTQSPTHLIKTRGQQVTLRCSPKSGHDTVSWYQQALGQGPQFIFQYYEEEERQRGNFPDRFSGHQFPNYSSELNVNALLLGDSALYLCASSLAGQGAAEAFFGQGTRLTVV.

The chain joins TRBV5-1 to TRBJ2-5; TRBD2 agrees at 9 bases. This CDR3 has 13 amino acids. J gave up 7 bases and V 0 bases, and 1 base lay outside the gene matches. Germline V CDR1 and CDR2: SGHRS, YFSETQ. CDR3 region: CASSLAAGGTQYF. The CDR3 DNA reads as TGCGCCAGCAGCTTGGCAGCGGGGGGGACCCAGTACTTC.

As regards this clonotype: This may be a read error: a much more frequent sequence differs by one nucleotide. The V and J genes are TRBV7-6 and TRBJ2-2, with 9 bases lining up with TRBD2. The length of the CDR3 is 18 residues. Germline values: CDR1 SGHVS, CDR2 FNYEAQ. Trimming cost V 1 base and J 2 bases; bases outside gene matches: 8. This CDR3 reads CASSLVASGVINTGELFF. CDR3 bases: TGTGCCAGCAGCTTAGTGGCTAGCGGGGTAATAAACACCGGGGAGCTGTTTTTT.

CDR3 nucleotide sequence: TGCAGTGCTAGCTCCATGGGAGATACGCAGTATTTT. Its protein is CSASSMGDTQYF. The chain links TRBV20-1 to TRBJ2-3; D unresolved. The ends were cut back, 3 bases at V and 5 bases at J, with 9 bases in the middle. The CDR3 covers 12 residues. CDR1 is DFQATT and CDR2 is SNEGSKA in the germline V gene (reference sequence).

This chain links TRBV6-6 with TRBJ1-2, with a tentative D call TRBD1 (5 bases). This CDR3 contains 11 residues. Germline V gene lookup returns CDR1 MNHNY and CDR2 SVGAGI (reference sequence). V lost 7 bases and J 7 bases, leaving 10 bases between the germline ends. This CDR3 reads CASTGRVGYTF. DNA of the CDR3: TGTGCCAGCACGGGCAGGGTTGGCTACACCTTC.

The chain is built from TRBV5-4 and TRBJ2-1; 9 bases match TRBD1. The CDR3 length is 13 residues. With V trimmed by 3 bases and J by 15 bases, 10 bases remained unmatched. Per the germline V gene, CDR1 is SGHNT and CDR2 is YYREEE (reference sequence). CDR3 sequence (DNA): TGTGCCAGCAGCTGGGACAGGGCCTATCAAGCGTTCTTC. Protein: CASSWDRAYQAFF.

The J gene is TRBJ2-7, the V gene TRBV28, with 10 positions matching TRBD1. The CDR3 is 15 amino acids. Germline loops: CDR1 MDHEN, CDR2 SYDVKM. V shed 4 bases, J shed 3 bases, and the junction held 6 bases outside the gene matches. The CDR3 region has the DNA TGTGCCAGCAGTTGGGCGGACAGGGGGTACTACGAGCAGTACTTC. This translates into CASSWADRGYYEQYF.

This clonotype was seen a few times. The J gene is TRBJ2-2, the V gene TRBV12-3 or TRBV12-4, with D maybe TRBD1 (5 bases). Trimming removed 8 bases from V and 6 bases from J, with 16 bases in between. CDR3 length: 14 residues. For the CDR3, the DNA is TGTGCCAGCGGACAATACCGCTTGTCCGGGGAGCTGTTTTTT. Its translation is CASGQYRLSGELFF.

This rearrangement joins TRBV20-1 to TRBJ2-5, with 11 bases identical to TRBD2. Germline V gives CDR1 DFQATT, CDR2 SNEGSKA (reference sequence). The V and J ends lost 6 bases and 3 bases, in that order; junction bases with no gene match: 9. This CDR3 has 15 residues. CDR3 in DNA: TGCAGTGCCAGCAGCTGGGGACTAGCGGAAGAGACCCAGTACTTC. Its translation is CSASSWGLAEETQYF.